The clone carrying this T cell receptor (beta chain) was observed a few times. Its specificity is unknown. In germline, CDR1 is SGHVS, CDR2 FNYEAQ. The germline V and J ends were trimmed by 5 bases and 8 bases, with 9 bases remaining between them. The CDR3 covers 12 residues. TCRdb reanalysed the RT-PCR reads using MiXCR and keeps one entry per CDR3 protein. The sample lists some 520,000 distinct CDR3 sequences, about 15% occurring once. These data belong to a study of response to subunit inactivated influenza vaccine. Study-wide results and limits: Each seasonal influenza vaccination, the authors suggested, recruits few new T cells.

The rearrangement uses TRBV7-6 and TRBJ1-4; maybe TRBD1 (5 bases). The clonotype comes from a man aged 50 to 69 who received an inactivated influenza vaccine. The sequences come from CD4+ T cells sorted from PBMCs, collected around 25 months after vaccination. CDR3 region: CASSAYREKLFF. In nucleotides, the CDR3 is TGTGCCAGCAGCGCTTACAGGGAAAAACTGTTTTTT.